The 26 T cell receptor beta chains given below trace back to one sample, sequenced in a study of blood T cell repertoires in COVID-19. Libraries were prepared by immunoSEQ multiplex PCR; TCRdb keeps only in-frame clonotypes and omits some of them. The sample lists 210,000 or so clones, less than 90% occurring once. Sequenced sample: peripheral blood. The receptors were gathered from a woman aged 50 to 60 with acute or convalescent COVID-19.

This clone came up once. This chain links TRBV4-1 with TRBJ2-2; 11 bases fit TRBD2. From germline, CDR1 is MGHRA and CDR2 YSYEKL. Trimming removed 4 bases from V and 4 bases from J; junction bases left unmatched: 5. CDR3 length equals 16 residues. The chain's CDR3 is CASSLSGGAGTGELFF. CDR3 nucleotide sequence: TGCGCCAGCAGCCTTAGCGGGGGGGCGGGCACCGGGGAGCTGTTTTTT.

The gene calls are TRBV6-8 and TRBJ2-7; 8 bases align to TRBD1. The CDR3 is 18 amino acids. Germline CDR1 reads MNHGY; CDR2 reads SAAAGT. Trimming cost V 6 bases and J 0 bases; bases outside gene matches: 16. This CDR3 reads CASSRKGQASTSSYEQYF. Written as DNA, the CDR3 is TGTGCCAGCAGCCGGAAGGGACAGGCCTCAACTAGCTCCTACGAGCAGTACTTC.

The chain has TRBV30 and TRBJ2-5, with TRBD1 as a possible D gene (5 bases). Germline V gene data show CDR1 as GTSNPN and CDR2 as SVGIG (reference sequence). V was shortened by 3 bases and J by 9 bases, with 20 bases between the two germline ends. The CDR3 contains 14 residues. The CDR3 nucleotides are TGTGCCTGGAGCCGGCAGGGCGTTTCGGGCGCCCAGTACTTC. Protein product: CAWSRQGVSGAQYF.

The chain is built from TRBV5-5 and TRBJ2-7; TRBD1 agrees at 7 bases. With V trimmed by 4 bases and J by 2 bases, 9 bases remained unmatched. CDR1 is SGHKS, CDR2 YYEKEE, per germline (reference sequence). The CDR3 is 15 amino acids. Here the CDR3 reads CASSTGQEIPYEQYF. The CDR3 nucleotides read TGTGCCAGCAGCACAGGACAGGAGATTCCCTACGAGCAGTACTTC.

The genes are TRBV4-3 and TRBJ1-1; 8 bases are a match to TRBD1. Germline values: CDR1 LGHNA, CDR2 YSLEER. V lost 4 bases and J lost 0; bases outside the gene matches: 7. The CDR3 has 16 amino acids. Here the CDR3 DNA reads TGCGCCAGCAGCCCGGACAGGGACATCATGAACACTGAAGCTTTCTTT. Translated, it gives CASSPDRDIMNTEAFF.

V usage is TRBV11-2 and J usage is TRBJ2-7, with a tentative D call TRBD2 (5 bases). Trimming took 5 bases from V and 6 from J, leaving 14 bases between them. Per the germline V gene, CDR1 is SGHAT and CDR2 is FQNNGV. The CDR3 consists of 13 residues. CDR3 amino acids: CASSQRSSGEQYF. The CDR3 bases are TGTGCCAGCAGCCAGAGGTCCAGCGGCGAGCAGTACTTC. The complete variable domain, with remaining parts taken from reference TRBV11-2 and TRBJ2-7, reads EAGVAQSPRYKIIEKRQSVAFWCNPISGHATLYWYQQILGQGPKLLIQFQNNGVVDDSQLPKDRFSAERLKGVDSTLKIQPAKLEDSAVYLCASSQRSSGEQYFGPGTRLTVT.

The chain is built from TRBV6-1 and TRBJ1-3, with a possible D match to TRBD1 (6 bases). Trimming took 4 bases from V and 0 from J, leaving 13 bases between them. Germline CDR1 reads MNHNS; CDR2 reads SASEGT. The CDR3 runs 16 residues. This CDR3 reads CASSALGTHSGNTIYF. The CDR3 DNA follows: TGTGCCAGCAGTGCGCTGGGGACACACTCTGGAAACACCATATATTTT.

This chain joins TRBV5-4 and TRBJ2-3; 8 bases agree with TRBD2. After removal of 4 bases from V and 5 bases from J, the junction contained 9 bases not matched to a gene. Germline values: CDR1 SGHNT, CDR2 YYREEE (reference sequence). The CDR3 is 15 amino acids. The CDR3 sequence: CASSHLAGREDTQYF. CDR3 DNA sequence: TGTGCCAGCAGCCACTTAGCGGGGCGGGAAGATACGCAGTATTTT.

The rearrangement links TRBV6-6 to TRBJ1-2; D is possibly TRBD1 (5 bases). Germline V lookup: CDR1 MNHNY, CDR2 SVGAGI (reference sequence). Trimming cost V 6 bases and J 6 bases, with 5 bases left between them. The CDR3 is made up of 10 amino acids. CDR3 residues: CASSRDGYTF. The CDR3 nucleotides read TGTGCCAGCAGCAGGGATGGCTACACCTTC.

The chain couples TRBV7-3 to TRBJ2-1; a weak D match, TRBD1 (5 bases). The CDR3 has 13 amino acids. Germline V gene data show CDR1 as SGHTA and CDR2 as FQGTGA. Deletions cut 2 bases from V and 5 bases from J, with 7 bases between. CDR3 loop: CASSLARDNEQFF. DNA of the CDR3: TGTGCCAGCAGCTTAGCCAGGGACAATGAGCAGTTCTTC.

This chain connects TRBV30 to TRBJ1-4; no definite D call. CDR3 size: 13 residues. Germline lookup yields CDR1 GTSNPN and CDR2 SVGIG (reference sequence). The V gene lost 4 bases and the J gene lost 8 bases, with 14 bases spanning the gap. Here the CDR3 DNA reads TGTGCCTGGACTCTACGACGGGAAGAAAAACTGTTTTTT. It specifies CAWTLRREEKLFF.

The chain has TRBV29-1 and TRBJ2-7; 7 nucleotides match TRBD2. This CDR3 has 13 residues. V shed 5 bases and J 2 bases; nucleotides not matched to a gene: 6. Germline V gene data show CDR1 as SQVTM and CDR2 as ANQGSEA. The CDR3 reads CSVPMRETYEQYF. CDR3 in DNA: TGCAGCGTTCCCATGCGGGAGACCTACGAGCAGTACTTC.

The gene calls are TRBV4-3 and TRBJ1-4; unclear D gene. V shed 0 bases and J shed 7 bases, with 15 bases lying between them. This CDR3 comprises 16 residues. Germline CDR1 reads LGHNA; CDR2 reads YSLEER. The CDR3 bases are TGCGCCAGCAGCCAAGATGCGGGAAGAGACGGTGAAAAACTGTTTTTT. This gives the protein CASSQDAGRDGEKLFF.

The rearrangement links TRBV7-8 to TRBJ1-5; 9 bases align to TRBD1. The V and J ends lost 3 bases and 3 bases, in that order; junction bases with no gene match: 3. The CDR3 has 15 residues. In germline, CDR1 is SGHVS, CDR2 FQNEAQ. CDR3 in DNA: TGTGCCAGCAGCTTTCGGACAGGGGACAATCAGCCCCAGCATTTT. Protein: CASSFRTGDNQPQHF.

The chain links TRBV6-1 to TRBJ1-6, with a tentative D call TRBD1 (6 bases). Germline V gene lookup returns CDR1 MNHNS and CDR2 SASEGT. The CDR3 has 15 amino acids. The V and J ends lost 3 bases and 6 bases respectively, with 12 bases between them. CDR3 loop: CASSETGTSNSPLHF. CDR3 nucleotide sequence: TGTGCCAGCAGTGAGACCGGGACAAGTAATTCACCCCTCCACTTT.

The chain recombines TRBV4-3 with TRBJ2-2, with no clear D. The CDR3 sequence is 18 residues long. V lost 0 bases and J 0 bases, leaving 14 bases between the germline ends. The germline CDR1 and CDR2 sequences are LGHNA and YSLEER. The CDR3 protein is CASSQETQVLANTGELFF. CDR3 DNA: TGCGCCAGCAGCCAAGAGACCCAGGTACTCGCGAACACCGGGGAGCTGTTTTTT.

The gene calls are TRBV28 and TRBJ1-6, with 10 positions matching TRBD1. Per the germline V gene, CDR1 is MDHEN and CDR2 is SYDVKM. Trimming took 5 bases from V and 9 from J; bases not matched to a gene: 7. The CDR3 covers 15 residues. CDR3 in amino acids: CASSTPGQGGSPLHF. The CDR3 DNA sequence: TGTGCCAGCAGTACCCCCGGACAGGGGGGTTCACCCCTCCACTTT.

J is TRBJ2-1 and V is TRBV3-1 (or the pseudogene TRBV3-2), with D hard to call. The V and J ends lost 4 bases and 7 bases respectively, with 11 bases between them. CDR3 length: 13 residues. Germline V gene lookup returns CDR1 LGHDT and CDR2 YNNKEL (reference sequence). The CDR3 DNA follows: TGTGCCAGCAGCCCCACTCCCTTAAATGAGCAGTTCTTC. Amino acid sequence: CASSPTPLNEQFF.

The chain uses TRBV11-2 and TRBJ1-3; D possibly corresponds to TRBD1 (6 bases). Germline assignment: CDR1 SGHAT and CDR2 FQNNGV. The CDR3 covers 15 residues. V gave up 1 base and J gave up 2 bases, with 9 bases separating them. This CDR3 reads CASSLVGGTGNTIYF. For the CDR3, the DNA is TGTGCCAGCAGCTTAGTAGGGGGAACTGGAAACACCATATATTTT. Full variable domain (remainder filled in from reference TRBV11-2 and TRBJ1-3): EAGVAQSPRYKIIEKRQSVAFWCNPISGHATLYWYQQILGQGPKLLIQFQNNGVVDDSQLPKDRFSAERLKGVDSTLKIQPAKLEDSAVYLCASSLVGGTGNTIYFGEGSWLTVV.

The CDR3 sequence is CASSESAAGGPNYGYTF. The CDR3 DNA reads TGTGCCAGCAGTGAGAGTGCGGCAGGGGGCCCCAACTATGGCTACACCTTC. The chain joins TRBV2 to TRBJ1-2, with 8 bases that match TRBD1. The CDR3 has 17 residues. Per germline, CDR1 SNHLY and CDR2 FYNNEI. Trimming took 3 bases from V and 2 from J; bases not matched to a gene: 11.

V usage is TRBV12-3 or TRBV12-4 and J usage is TRBJ1-2; D not certain. This CDR3 is built from 12 residues. V was cut by 6 bases and J by 1 base, with 6 bases left in between. The CDR3 here is CASSRYNYGYTF. The CDR3 DNA is TGTGCCAGCAGCCGGTATAACTATGGCTACACCTTC.

The chain combines TRBV4-1 with TRBJ2-5; 7 bases match TRBD2. Per germline, CDR1 MGHRA and CDR2 YSYEKL. This CDR3 is 17 amino acids long. With 4 bases clipped from V and 2 bases from J, the junction kept 13 bases outside the gene matches. The CDR3 spells CASSPPDWGGLQETQYF. In DNA form, the CDR3 reads TGCGCCAGCAGCCCCCCTGATTGGGGGGGACTACAAGAGACCCAGTACTTC.

This chain links TRBV7-7 with TRBJ2-1, with D maybe TRBD2 (5 bases). V shed 2 bases and J shed 3 bases, with 11 bases lying between them. This CDR3 contains 15 residues. Per the germline V gene, CDR1 is SSHAT and CDR2 is FNYEAQ (reference sequence). The CDR3 DNA reads TGTGCCAGCAGCTTAAATTTCGGGGACTACAATGAGCAGTTCTTC. Residues: CASSLNFGDYNEQFF.

The chain has TRBV24-1 and TRBJ2-2, with D hard to call. In germline, CDR1 is KGHDR, CDR2 SFDVKD. Trimming cost V 6 bases and J 5 bases, with 6 bases left between them. This CDR3 is built from 12 residues. The CDR3 DNA reads TGTGCCACCAGTCCAGATACCGGGGAGCTGTTTTTT. It specifies CATSPDTGELFF.

V gene TRBV29-1 combines with J gene TRBJ2-3; 15 nucleotides agree with TRBD2. Per germline, CDR1 SQVTM and CDR2 ANQGSEA. V lost 6 bases, J lost 5 bases, and 6 bases stayed unmatched. The CDR3 length is 15 residues. The CDR3 DNA reads as TGCAGCGTGCCAACGGGACTAGCGGGAGGAGATACGCAGTATTTT. Its translation is CSVPTGLAGGDTQYF.

The rearrangement joins TRBV5-1 to TRBJ2-2; no clear D. The CDR3 sequence is 15 residues long. V lost 3 bases to trimming and J lost 4 bases, with 13 bases between them. Germline CDR1 SGHRS, CDR2 YFSETQ. The CDR3 region is CASSSNNEVTGELFF. The CDR3, as DNA: TGCGCCAGCAGCTCGAACAACGAGGTCACCGGGGAGCTGTTTTTT.